These 21 T cell receptor beta chains were sequenced from one sample in a study of cytomegalovirus exposure and HLA in healthy donors. The PCR contained 60 Vbeta and 13 Jbeta primers. Assay used: immunoSEQ multiplex PCR; TCRdb lists only in-frame clones, some missing. The sample yields 100,000 or so clones, 80% to 90% seen once. The sample was PBMCs. Every receptor here comes from a woman under 30 in good health and CMV-seronegative.

This chain links TRBV19 with TRBJ2-5; TRBD1 is a possible D gene (5 bases). CDR3 length equals 13 residues. V shed 5 bases and J shed 5 bases, with 12 bases lying between them. CDR1 is LNHDA and CDR2 is SQIVND in the germline V gene (reference sequence). The CDR3 region is CASSPQGSETQYF. The CDR3 DNA sequence: TGTGCCAGTAGTCCCCAGGGTTCCGAGACCCAGTACTTC.

V gene TRBV10-2 combines with J gene TRBJ1-1; perhaps TRBD1 as D (6 bases). The germline CDR1 and CDR2 sequences are WSHSY and SAAADI. CDR3 length: 14 amino acids. V shed 8 bases and J shed 2 bases, with 15 bases lying between them. The CDR3 spells CASAARGENTEAFF. The DNA of the CDR3 is TGCGCCAGCGCAGCCAGGGGCGAAAACACTGAAGCTTTCTTT.

This clone was counted only a few times. This chain links TRBV27 with TRBJ2-2; D is perhaps TRBD2 (6 bases). This CDR3 has 15 amino acids. Germline CDR1 reads MNHEY; CDR2 reads SMNVEV (reference sequence). The ends were cut back, 10 bases at V and 5 bases at J, with 20 bases in the middle. CDR3 in amino acids: CATKRDWLATGELFF. CDR3 sequence (DNA): TGTGCCACTAAGAGGGACTGGTTAGCGACCGGGGAGCTGTTTTTT.

The chain carries TRBV7-9 and TRBJ2-5; tentatively, D is TRBD1 (6 bases). Deletions cut 4 bases from V and 4 bases from J, with 16 bases between. Germline V gives CDR1 SEHNR, CDR2 FQNEAQ (reference sequence). The CDR3 runs to 15 residues. This chain's CDR3 is CASSSGQPGTETQYF. The CDR3 region has the DNA TGTGCCAGCAGCTCCGGACAGCCCGGTACAGAGACCCAGTACTTC.

This chain connects TRBV25-1 to TRBJ2-2, with 12 bases that match TRBD1. CDR3 size: 16 residues. Germline V gene sequence: CDR1 MGHDK, CDR2 SYGVNS. After removal of 3 bases from V and 10 bases from J, the junction contained 9 bases not matched to a gene. The CDR3 nucleotides are TGTGCCAGCAGTGACGGGACAGGGGGCCGGGTTGAGGAGCTGTTTTTT. Protein sequence: CASSDGTGGRVEELFF.

The V gene is TRBV6-1, the J gene TRBJ2-7; 9 bases line up with TRBD1. This CDR3 is 15 amino acids long. V was clipped by 5 bases and J by 0 bases; unmatched bases: 5. Germline V gives CDR1 MNHNS, CDR2 SASEGT. The CDR3 protein is CASSTGTGSSYEQYF. The DNA for the CDR3 is TGTGCCAGCAGTACCGGGACAGGGAGCTCCTACGAGCAGTACTTC.

This clone was observed once. The gene calls are TRBV28 and TRBJ1-1; D possibly corresponds to TRBD1 (5 bases). Germline CDR1 MDHEN, CDR2 SYDVKM. V was pared by 6 bases and J by 1 base, with 21 bases between. CDR3 length: 17 residues. The CDR3 nucleotides are TGTGCCAGCAGACCCTCTCTCGGGGGAAAGGGGAACACTGAAGCTTTCTTT. It is translated as CASRPSLGGKGNTEAFF.

Concerning this clone: The germline gene is not matched at one end of the junction; a read error may be the cause. This chain connects TRBV7-9 to TRBJ2-7; 7 bases agree with TRBD1. Germline lookup yields CDR1 SEHNR and CDR2 FQNEAQ (reference sequence). The CDR3 is 15 amino acids. CDR3 region: CSSSSRDRDSYEQYF. CDR3 DNA sequence: TGTTCCAGCAGCTCCCGGGACAGAGACTCCTACGAGCAGTACTTC.

This chain links TRBV4-1 with TRBJ2-7; D remains unclear. This CDR3 region has 16 residues. Between the trimmed V and J ends, which lost 0 bases and 0 bases, there was a span of 12 bases. Germline-derived CDR1 and CDR2 are MGHRA and YSYEKL. CDR3 residues: CASSQEPQSASYEQYF. CDR3 nucleotides: TGCGCCAGCAGCCAAGAGCCCCAGAGCGCCTCCTACGAGCAGTACTTC.

This clone was observed a single time. V and J are TRBV10-3 and TRBJ1-1; D uncertain. Per the germline V gene, CDR1 is ENHRY and CDR2 is SYGVKD. V was trimmed by 2 bases and J by 4 bases, leaving 8 bases between them. The CDR3 has 13 residues. CDR3 nucleotide sequence: TGTGCCATCAGTGAGGGTTGGGCCACTGAAGCTTTCTTT. Translated: CAISEGWATEAFF.

The genes are TRBV19 and TRBJ1-2, with 8 bases aligning to TRBD1. Germline V gene lookup returns CDR1 LNHDA and CDR2 SQIVND (reference sequence). The CDR3 covers 13 residues. Losses at the gene ends were 7 bases for V and 5 bases for J; bases not matched to a gene: 6. The CDR3 here is CASKVTGEYGYTF. The CDR3 DNA is TGTGCCAGTAAGGTGACAGGGGAATATGGCTACACCTTC.

This clone appeared a single time. The chain carries TRBV5-1 and TRBJ2-1; the match to TRBD2 covers 13 bases. Looked up from germline, CDR1 is SGHRS and CDR2 is YFSETQ. V was clipped by 4 bases and J by 10 bases; unmatched bases: 11. The CDR3 loop spans 16 amino acids. Written as DNA, the CDR3 is TGCGCCAGCAGCCAATGGACTAGCGGGGGCTTGGGGGAGCAGTTCTTC. Translated, it gives CASSQWTSGGLGEQFF. Using reference TRBV5-1 and TRBJ2-1 for the parts outside the CDR3, the full variable domain is KAGVTQTPRYLIKTRGQQVTLSCSPISGHRSVSWYQQTPGQGLQFLFEYFSETQRNKGNFPGRFSGRQFSNSRSEMNVSTLELGDSALYLCASSQWTSGGLGEQFFGPGTRLTVL.

The V gene is TRBV5-5, the J gene TRBJ2-7; TRBD1 agrees at 7 bases. The V segment lost 0 bases and the J segment 2 bases; nucleotides outside the gene matches: 5. Germline CDR1 SGHKS, CDR2 YYEKEE (reference sequence). This CDR3 contains 15 residues. Here the CDR3 reads CASSLGRGPTYEQYF. The CDR3 bases are TGTGCCAGCAGCTTGGGTAGGGGGCCCACCTACGAGCAGTACTTC.

The chain is built from TRBV30 and TRBJ2-2; no clear D. The CDR3 contains 15 residues. CDR1 is GTSNPN, CDR2 SVGIG, per germline (reference sequence). Trimming took off 1 base at V and 1 base at J, with 10 bases between the two ends. The CDR3 DNA reads TGTGCCTGGAGTGAACCCACTTGGAACACCGGGGAGCTGTTTTTT. It codes for CAWSEPTWNTGELFF. The whole variable domain, filled in from reference TRBV30 and TRBJ2-2, reads SQTIHQWPATLVQPVGSPLSLECTVEGTSNPNLYWYRQAAGRGLQLLFYSVGIGQISSEVPQNLSASRPQDRQFILSSKKLLLSDSGFYLCAWSEPTWNTGELFFGEGSRLTVL.

This chain joins TRBV7-2 and TRBJ2-1; 8 nucleotides match TRBD1. This CDR3 has 13 residues. V was clipped by 4 bases and J by 6 bases; unmatched bases: 2. CDR1 and CDR2 (germline): SGHTA, FQGNSA. The DNA of the CDR3 is TGTGCCAGCAGCTCGACAGGGGTCAATGAGCAGTTCTTC. Translating gives CASSSTGVNEQFF.

This clone has only one observation. The chain is built from TRBV5-4 and TRBJ2-1; 12 bases fit TRBD2. The CDR3 contains 15 residues. In germline, CDR1 is SGHNT, CDR2 YYREEE (reference sequence). Trimming at V came to 4 bases and at J to 7 bases, leaving 6 bases not matched to a gene. CDR3 sequence: CASSIGLAGINEQFF. The CDR3 DNA follows: TGTGCCAGCAGCATCGGACTAGCGGGGATAAATGAGCAGTTCTTC.

The chain joins TRBV6-5 to TRBJ1-3; D is uncertain. The V end was cut by 0 bases, the J end by 0 bases, with 6 bases between. The V gene's germline CDR1 is MNHEY and CDR2 SVGAGI. This CDR3 is 15 amino acids long. CDR3 sequence reads: CASSYSMSSGNTIYF. CDR3 nucleotides: TGTGCCAGCAGTTACTCGATGAGCTCTGGAAACACCATATATTTT.

This sequence joins TRBV28 and TRBJ1-2, with D tentatively TRBD1 (6 bases). Germline V lookup: CDR1 MDHEN, CDR2 SYDVKM. The CDR3 runs 14 residues. V shed 5 bases and J shed 8 bases, with 18 bases lying between them. CDR3 residues: CASSPYPGERGYTF. The CDR3 nucleotides read TGTGCCAGCAGTCCCTATCCAGGGGAGAGAGGCTACACCTTC.

The rearrangement links TRBV4-3 to TRBJ2-3; 7 bases fit TRBD1. Germline assignment: CDR1 LGHNA and CDR2 YSLEER. The J segment lost 3 bases and the V segment lost 0 bases, leaving 3 bases of the junction unmatched. This CDR3 has 15 amino acids. The CDR3 spells CASSQDRGRTDTQYF. The CDR3 DNA follows: TGCGCCAGCAGCCAAGATAGGGGGCGGACAGATACGCAGTATTTT.

The chain is built from TRBV4-3 and TRBJ1-1; TRBD1 matches at 7 bases. This CDR3 spans 14 amino acids. The V and J ends lost 1 base and 6 bases, in that order; junction bases with no gene match: 5. Germline CDR1 and CDR2: LGHNA and YSLEER. The CDR3 DNA reads as TGCGCCAGCAGCCAAGTTGGGCAGGGGGCTGAAGCTTTCTTT. Its translation is CASSQVGQGAEAFF.

This clone occurred a few times. This chain uses TRBV9 with TRBJ2-3; TRBD2 agrees at 11 bases. V shed 4 bases and J 5 bases; nucleotides not matched to a gene: 9. The germline gives CDR1 SGDLS, CDR2 YYNGEE. This CDR3 region has 16 residues. The DNA for the CDR3 is TGTGCCAGCAGCCTACTAGCGGGAGACGGGGGAGATACGCAGTATTTT. Residues: CASSLLAGDGGDTQYF.